Presented here are 3 T cell receptor beta chains from one specimen sequenced in a study of CD8 T cells in Susac syndrome. Reverse transcription of roughly 0.5 to 1 ug RNA used random hexamers. MiXCR, applied by TCRdb to the immunoSEQ multiplex PCR reads, yields one record per CDR3 protein. The data contain 150,000 to 200,000 distinct CDR3 sequences, approximately 93% of them singletons. The material sequenced was CD4+ T cells from PBMCs. These receptors were collected from a human donor in good health.

The V gene is TRBV6-4, the J gene TRBJ1-1; possible D gene TRBD1, 6 bases. The CDR3 runs to 13 residues. V was trimmed by 5 bases and J by 7 bases, leaving 14 bases between them. Germline CDR1 MRHNA, CDR2 SNTAGT. The CDR3 loop reads CASSRGGKGEAFF. The CDR3 DNA is TGTGCCAGCAGTCGGGGGGGCAAGGGTGAAGCTTTCTTT.

The chain is built from TRBV7-2 and TRBJ1-4; D unresolved. The CDR3 has 14 residues. Germline lookup yields CDR1 SGHTA and CDR2 FQGNSA. V shed 0 bases and J shed 8 bases, with 10 bases lying between them. The CDR3 is CASSLAGTTEKLFF. CDR3 nucleotides: TGTGCCAGCAGCTTAGCGGGAACGACGGAAAAACTGTTTTTT.

The chain has TRBV27 and TRBJ1-2, with TRBD1 as a possible D gene (5 bases). Per germline, CDR1 MNHEY and CDR2 SMNVEV (reference sequence). CDR3 length: 13 residues. V dropped 5 bases and J dropped 4 bases, with 11 bases sitting between them. The CDR3 protein is CASSKTAVYGYTF. CDR3 nucleotide sequence: TGTGCCAGCAGTAAGACAGCCGTCTATGGCTACACCTTC.